This T cell receptor beta chain was sequenced in a study of lymphopenia after photon versus proton radiotherapy. Study findings and constraints: Relative stability marked proton patients; photon patients lost diversity and naive cells. Authors raise, but do not show, better survival with proton therapy.

Notes on this clone: Its antigen is unidentified.

Profiled with immunoSEQ multiplex PCR; TCRdb holds only in-frame clones, not every one. Of roughly 36,000 clones in the sample, about 90% were seen once. The source of this sequence is a woman aged 45-65 years with pancreatic cancer. The sequenced sample was peripheral blood, obtained from a patient treated with photon-based radiotherapy.

CDR3 bases: TGTGCCAGCAGCTTATTCAGGGGAGAAAACACCGGGGAGCTGTTTTTT. The encoded protein is CASSLFRGENTGELFF. The chain couples TRBV7-7 to TRBJ2-2; TRBD1 might be the D (6 bases). Germline V gives CDR1 SSHAT, CDR2 FNYEAQ (reference sequence). V was pared by 2 bases and J by 2 bases, with 12 bases between. This CDR3 is built from 16 residues.